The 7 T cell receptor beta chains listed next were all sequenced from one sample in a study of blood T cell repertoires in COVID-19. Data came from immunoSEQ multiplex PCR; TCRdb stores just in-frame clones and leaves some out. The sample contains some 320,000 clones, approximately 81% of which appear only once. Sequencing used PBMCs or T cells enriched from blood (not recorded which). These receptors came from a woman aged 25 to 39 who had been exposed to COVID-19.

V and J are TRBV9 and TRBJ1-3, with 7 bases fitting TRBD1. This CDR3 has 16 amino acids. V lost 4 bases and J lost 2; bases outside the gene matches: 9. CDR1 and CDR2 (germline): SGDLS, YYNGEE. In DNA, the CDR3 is TGTGCCAGCAGCAAGCGACAGGGCCACCCTGGAAACACCATATATTTT. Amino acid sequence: CASSKRQGHPGNTIYF. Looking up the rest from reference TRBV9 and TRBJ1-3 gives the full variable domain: DSGVTQTPKHLITATGQRVTLRCSPRSGDLSVYWYQQSLDQGLQFLIQYYNGEERAKGNILERFSAQQFPDLHSELNLSSLELGDSALYFCASSKRQGHPGNTIYFGEGSWLTVV.

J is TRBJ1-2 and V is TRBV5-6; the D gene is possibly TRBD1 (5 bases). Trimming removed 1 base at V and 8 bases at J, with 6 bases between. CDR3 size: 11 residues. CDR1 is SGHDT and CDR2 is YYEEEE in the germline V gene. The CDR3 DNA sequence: TGTGCCAGCAGCTTGCGGGGGGGCTACACCTTC. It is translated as CASSLRGGYTF.

CDR3: CASSLWGRAYGYTF. In nucleotides, the CDR3 is TGTGCCAGCAGTTTATGGGGCAGGGCCTATGGCTACACCTTC. The chain links TRBV28 to TRBJ1-2, with D maybe TRBD1 (5 bases). V shed 0 bases and J shed 4 bases, with 9 bases lying between them. Germline values: CDR1 MDHEN, CDR2 SYDVKM. This CDR3 spans 14 amino acids.

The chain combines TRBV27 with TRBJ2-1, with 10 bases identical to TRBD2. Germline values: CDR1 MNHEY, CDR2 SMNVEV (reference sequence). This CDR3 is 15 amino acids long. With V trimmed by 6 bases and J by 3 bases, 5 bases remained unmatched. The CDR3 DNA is TGTGCCAGCAGCCCGGGACTAGCGAACTACAATGAGCAGTTCTTC. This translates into CASSPGLANYNEQFF.

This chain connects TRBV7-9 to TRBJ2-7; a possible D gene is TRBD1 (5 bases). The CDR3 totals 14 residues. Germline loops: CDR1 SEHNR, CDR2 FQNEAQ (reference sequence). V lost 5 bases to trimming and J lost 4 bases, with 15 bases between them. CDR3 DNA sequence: TGTGCCAGCAGCCCTTCTGCGACAGAGTACGAGCAGTACTTC. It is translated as CASSPSATEYEQYF.

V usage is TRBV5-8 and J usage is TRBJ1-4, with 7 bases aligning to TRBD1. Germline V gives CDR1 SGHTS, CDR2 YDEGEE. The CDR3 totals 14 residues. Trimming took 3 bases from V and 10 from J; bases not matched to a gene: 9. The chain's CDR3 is CASSSPTGRGKLFF. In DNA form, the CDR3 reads TGTGCCAGCAGCTCTCCGACAGGGCGGGGAAAACTGTTTTTT.

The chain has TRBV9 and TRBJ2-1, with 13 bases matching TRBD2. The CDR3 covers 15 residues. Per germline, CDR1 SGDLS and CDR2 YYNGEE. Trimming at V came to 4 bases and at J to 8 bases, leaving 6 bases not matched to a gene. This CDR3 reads CASSLGLAGAYEQFF. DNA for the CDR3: TGTGCCAGCAGCCTTGGACTAGCGGGAGCCTATGAGCAGTTCTTC.